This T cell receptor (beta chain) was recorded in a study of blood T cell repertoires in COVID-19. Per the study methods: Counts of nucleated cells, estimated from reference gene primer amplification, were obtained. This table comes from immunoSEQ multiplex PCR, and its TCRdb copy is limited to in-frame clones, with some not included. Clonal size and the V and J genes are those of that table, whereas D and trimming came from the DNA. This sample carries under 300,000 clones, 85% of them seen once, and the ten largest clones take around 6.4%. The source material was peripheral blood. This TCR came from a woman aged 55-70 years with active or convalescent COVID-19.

The CDR3 bases are TGTGCCAGCAGCTTAGCGGGCAGGGGCAATGAGCAGTTCTTC. It translates to CASSLAGRGNEQFF. The rearrangement joins TRBV7-6 to TRBJ2-1; D may be TRBD1 (6 bases). With 0 bases removed from V and 6 bases from J, the gap between germline ends came to 9 bases. The germline V gene has CDR1 SGHVS and CDR2 FNYEAQ. The CDR3 is 14 residues long.